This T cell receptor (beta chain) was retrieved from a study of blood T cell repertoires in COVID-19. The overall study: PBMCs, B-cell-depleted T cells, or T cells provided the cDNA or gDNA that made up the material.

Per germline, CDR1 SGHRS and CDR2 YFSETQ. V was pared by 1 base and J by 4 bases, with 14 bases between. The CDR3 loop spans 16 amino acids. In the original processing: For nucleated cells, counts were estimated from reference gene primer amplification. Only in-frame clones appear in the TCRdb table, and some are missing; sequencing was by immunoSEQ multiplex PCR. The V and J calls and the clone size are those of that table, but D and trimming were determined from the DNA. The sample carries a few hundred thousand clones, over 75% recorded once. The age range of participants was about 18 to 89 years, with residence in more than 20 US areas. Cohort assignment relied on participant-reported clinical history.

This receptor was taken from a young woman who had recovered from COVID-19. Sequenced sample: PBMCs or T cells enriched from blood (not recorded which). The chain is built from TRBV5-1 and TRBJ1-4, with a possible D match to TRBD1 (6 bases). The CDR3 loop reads CASSLNRQGLNEKLFF. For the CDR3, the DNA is TGCGCCAGCAGCTTGAATCGGCAGGGGCTTAATGAAAAACTGTTTTTT.